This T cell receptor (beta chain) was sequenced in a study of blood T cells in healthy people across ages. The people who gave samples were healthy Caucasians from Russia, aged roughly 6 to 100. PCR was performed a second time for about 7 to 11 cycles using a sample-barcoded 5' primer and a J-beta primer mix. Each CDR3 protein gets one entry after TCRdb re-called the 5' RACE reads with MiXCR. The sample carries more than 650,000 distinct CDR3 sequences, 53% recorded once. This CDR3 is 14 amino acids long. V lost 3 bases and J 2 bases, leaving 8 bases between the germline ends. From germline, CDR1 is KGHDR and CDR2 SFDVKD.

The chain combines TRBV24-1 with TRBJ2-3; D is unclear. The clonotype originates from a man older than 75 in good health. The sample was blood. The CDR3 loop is CATSDPGYTDTQYF. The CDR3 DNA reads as TGTGCCACCAGTGATCCCGGATACACAGATACGCAGTATTTT.